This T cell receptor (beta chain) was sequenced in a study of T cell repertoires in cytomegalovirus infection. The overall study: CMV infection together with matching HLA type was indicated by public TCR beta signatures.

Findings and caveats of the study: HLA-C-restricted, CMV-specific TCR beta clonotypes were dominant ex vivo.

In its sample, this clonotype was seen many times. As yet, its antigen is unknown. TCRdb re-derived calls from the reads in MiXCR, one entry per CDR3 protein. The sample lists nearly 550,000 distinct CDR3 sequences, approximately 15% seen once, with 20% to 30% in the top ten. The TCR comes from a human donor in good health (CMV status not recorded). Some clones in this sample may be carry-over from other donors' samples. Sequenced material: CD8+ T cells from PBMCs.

Here the CDR3 DNA reads TGTGCCAGTAGTATGACCCCCTTAGGACTAGCGGCCAGCTCCTACAATGAGCAGTTCTTC. It is translated as CASSMTPLGLAASSYNEQFF. The rearrangement uses TRBV19 and TRBJ2-1; 10 bases line up with TRBD2. Trimming took 3 bases from V and 0 from J; bases not matched to a gene: 14. The CDR3 runs 20 residues. Germline V gene sequence: CDR1 LNHDA, CDR2 SQIVND (reference sequence).